This paragraph covers one T cell receptor beta chain sequence. Its antigen is not identified. The V gene's germline CDR1 is SGHDT and CDR2 YYEEEE. The V and J ends lost 3 bases and 7 bases, in that order; junction bases with no gene match: 3. This CDR3 has 13 amino acids. MiXCR, run by TCRdb on the 5' RACE reads, gives a single entry per CDR3 protein. Of some 350,000 distinct CDR3 sequences listed, roughly 3.9% were seen once; the top ten hold around 25%. The data belong to a study of T cells after yellow fever vaccination. In the study overall: Preparation used SMART-Seq v4 Ultra Low Input for the low-cell-number fractions. Study-level findings and limits: The presence of abundant clonotypes contaminating from the bulk population was possible in FACS-sorted repertoires. It was a small share of clonotypes that appeared in both CD4 and CD8 compartments.

This receptor was identified in a young man who received the YFV17D yellow fever vaccine. The sequencing used PBMCs, collected 5 days after the yellow fever booster vaccination. The rearrangement uses TRBV5-6 and TRBJ1-5; 8 bases match TRBD1. In nucleotides, the CDR3 is TGTGCCAGCAGCTATGGGACAGGACAGCCCCAGCATTTT. Protein: CASSYGTGQPQHF.